What follows describes a single TCR beta chain. The data stem from a study of T cell responses to AZD1222 COVID-19 vaccine. Generated by immunoSEQ multiplex PCR, the TCRdb table keeps only in-frame clones and is missing some. The sample includes 150,000 to 200,000 clones, 88% of them seen just once. Trimming removed 2 bases from V and 0 bases from J, with 10 bases in between. This CDR3 region has 15 residues. Germline V lookup: CDR1 SNHLY, CDR2 FYNNEI. This chain connects TRBV2 to TRBJ1-1; D unresolved. The origin of this receptor is an adult in good health. The sample here was peripheral blood, taken on day 0 of AZD1222 vaccination. CDR3: CASSELWRMNTEAFF. DNA of the CDR3: TGTGCCAGCAGTGAACTTTGGAGAATGAACACTGAAGCTTTCTTT.